The present T cell receptor beta chain was sequenced within a study of blood T cell repertoires in COVID-19. Study-level background: Sites in the United States, Italy and Spain provided acute and convalescent COVID-19 samples.

The method was immunoSEQ multiplex PCR; TCRdb's version includes in-frame clones alone and lacks a portion of them. The table lists approximately 340,000 clones, around 83% of them singletons, with around 3% in the top ten. Trimming shortened V by 3 bases and J by 3 bases, and 11 bases separated the two germline ends. Germline V lookup: CDR1 KGHSH, CDR2 LQKENI. This CDR3 region has 14 residues. V gene TRBV18 combines with J gene TRBJ1-1; TRBD1 is a possible D gene (6 bases). The sequence was obtained from a man in his thirties or forties with active or convalescent COVID-19. Sequencing input: peripheral blood. The CDR3 DNA reads as TGTGCCAGCTCACCTGGGGGCAGAGACACTGAAGCTTTCTTT. This sequence encodes CASSPGGRDTEAFF.